The 25 T cell receptor beta chains below come from one sample, sequenced in a study of blood T cell repertoires in COVID-19. The assay was immunoSEQ multiplex PCR, and TCRdb's table has in-frame clones only and misses some. The sample lists nearly 80,000 clones; roughly 80% were seen once. The sequenced material came from peripheral blood. The receptors stem from a woman in her 70s with acute or convalescent COVID-19.

The chain links TRBV20-1 to TRBJ2-1, with TRBD2 matching 10 bases. The CDR3 consists of 17 residues. V dropped 3 bases and J dropped 5; count of bases not matched to a gene: 13. Germline V gene sequence: CDR1 DFQATT, CDR2 SNEGSKA (reference sequence). CDR3 bases: TGCAGTGCTAGTGGGTCCCTAGCGGGAGCTACCCACAATGAGCAGTTCTTC. Its protein product is CSASGSLAGATHNEQFF.

This clone was counted once. V is TRBV2 and J is TRBJ1-6; TRBD1 is a possible D gene (6 bases). CDR1 is SNHLY, CDR2 FYNNEI, per germline. The V and J ends lost 7 bases and 8 bases respectively, with 15 bases between them. The CDR3 sequence is 14 residues long. CDR3 in amino acids: CASTDRPIDSPLHF. Here the CDR3 DNA reads TGTGCCAGCACAGACAGGCCCATTGATTCACCCCTCCACTTT.

The chain employs TRBV2 and TRBJ1-5; possible D gene TRBD1, 5 bases. Trimming pared 3 bases from V and 6 bases from J, leaving 15 bases between. The CDR3 consists of 15 residues. Germline V gene lookup returns CDR1 SNHLY and CDR2 FYNNEI. CDR3 DNA sequence: TGTGCCAGCAGTGACACGGGCAGGGTCACTCAGCCCCAGCATTTT. Protein: CASSDTGRVTQPQHF.

The CDR3 DNA reads as TGCGCCAGCAGCTTGAGCCTGGGACTAGCGAGGCATGAGCAGTTCTTC. This sequence encodes CASSLSLGLARHEQFF. This chain links TRBV5-1 with TRBJ2-1; TRBD2 agrees at 10 bases. The junction had 9 bases not matched to a gene; V was cut back by 1 base and J by 8 bases. The CDR3 covers 16 residues. Germline V gives CDR1 SGHRS, CDR2 YFSETQ.

The chain uses TRBV19 and TRBJ2-3; 10 bases line up with TRBD2. Germline CDR1 LNHDA, CDR2 SQIVND (reference sequence). CDR3 length: 14 amino acids. After removal of 7 bases from V and 3 bases from J, the junction contained 4 bases not matched to a gene. CDR3: CASTLAGDTDTQYF. CDR3 bases: TGTGCCAGTACTCTAGCGGGAGATACAGATACGCAGTATTTT.

The rearrangement links TRBV9 to TRBJ1-1; 12 bases align to TRBD1. Looked up from germline, CDR1 is SGDLS and CDR2 is YYNGEE. This CDR3 is 16 amino acids long. The J segment lost 4 bases and the V segment lost 4 bases, leaving 8 bases of the junction unmatched. CDR3 protein: CASSLPGQGAVTEAFF. Written as DNA, the CDR3 is TGTGCCAGCAGCTTACCGGGACAGGGGGCGGTCACTGAAGCTTTCTTT.

This sequence joins TRBV14 and TRBJ1-6, with TRBD1 matching over 8 bases. The germline gives CDR1 SGHDN, CDR2 FVKESK. V lost 1 base and J lost 11; bases outside the gene matches: 7. The CDR3 runs 15 residues. CDR3 residues: CASSQGQGPSPPLHF. The CDR3, as DNA: TGTGCCAGCAGCCAAGGACAGGGGCCATCACCACCCCTCCACTTT.

The chain couples TRBV30 to TRBJ1-3, with D unclear. Trimming took 2 bases from V and 0 from J, leaving 11 bases between them. Germline V gene data show CDR1 as GTSNPN and CDR2 as SVGIG (reference sequence). CDR3 length: 15 amino acids. The CDR3 spells CAWSYGGNSGNTIYF. The DNA for the CDR3 is TGTGCCTGGAGTTACGGCGGCAACTCTGGAAACACCATATATTTT. Combining the CDR3 with reference TRBV30 and TRBJ1-3 gives the whole variable domain SQTIHQWPATLVQPVGSPLSLECTVEGTSNPNLYWYRQAAGRGLQLLFYSVGIGQISSEVPQNLSASRPQDRQFILSSKKLLLSDSGFYLCAWSYGGNSGNTIYFGEGSWLTVV.

The rearrangement joins TRBV12-3 or TRBV12-4 to TRBJ2-7; D is ambiguous. The CDR3 has 12 amino acids. Trimming removed 4 bases from V and 9 bases from J, with 13 bases in between. The CDR3 DNA reads TGTGCCAGCAGTTCCCCGGGTTCCGGGCAGTACTTC. Its protein is CASSSPGSGQYF.

The DNA for the CDR3 is TGTGCCTGGAGTGATACAGGGGCTCTAGATACGCAGTATTTT. Amino acid sequence: CAWSDTGALDTQYF. This chain joins TRBV30 and TRBJ2-3; 7 positions agree with TRBD1. Germline V gene lookup returns CDR1 GTSNPN and CDR2 SVGIG (reference sequence). Losses at the gene ends were 1 base for V and 5 bases for J; bases not matched to a gene: 6. The CDR3 totals 14 residues.

The chain links TRBV1 to TRBJ1-1; whether TRBD1, the table's D call, matches the DNA was not checked. TRBV1 is a recognized pseudogene. The CDR3 is 15 residues long. This CDR3 reads CTSSPRDNQNTEAFF. CDR3 DNA: TGCACCAGCAGCCCGAGGGACAACCAGAACACTGAAGCTTTCTTT.

This chain uses TRBV5-1 with TRBJ2-1, with 11 bases identical to TRBD1. The CDR3 has 15 residues. V lost 3 bases and J lost 9; bases outside the gene matches: 8. The germline gives CDR1 SGHRS, CDR2 YFSETQ. CDR3 sequence (DNA): TGCGCCAGCAGCTGGGACGGACAGGGGGCTGGTGAGCAGTTCTTC. Protein sequence: CASSWDGQGAGEQFF.

CDR3 amino acids: CAISETDRGEEKLFF. The CDR3 DNA follows: TGTGCCATCAGTGAGACGGACAGGGGGGAAGAAAAACTGTTTTTT. V and J are TRBV10-3 and TRBJ1-4; 10 nucleotides line up with TRBD1. The CDR3 extends over 15 amino acids. Germline assignment: CDR1 ENHRY and CDR2 SYGVKD. V dropped 2 bases and J dropped 8; count of bases not matched to a gene: 5.

This chain connects TRBV7-9 to TRBJ2-1; a possible D gene is TRBD2 (5 bases). Trimming cost V 5 bases and J 5 bases, with 13 bases left between them. The germline gives CDR1 SEHNR, CDR2 FQNEAQ (reference sequence). This CDR3 has 14 residues. The CDR3 DNA reads as TGTGCCAGCAGCCTCCTCGCCGGGGACAATGAGCAGTTCTTC. Translated: CASSLLAGDNEQFF.

This clone was seen just once. The V call is TRBV5-1, the J call TRBJ2-1; 9 bases match TRBD2. The CDR3 totals 15 residues. Germline assignment: CDR1 SGHRS and CDR2 YFSETQ. Losses at the gene ends were 5 bases for V and 5 bases for J; bases not matched to a gene: 8. The CDR3 region is CASSSGTSSNNEQFF. The DNA of the CDR3 is TGCGCCAGCAGTTCCGGGACTAGCTCAAACAATGAGCAGTTCTTC.

The chain carries TRBV6-6 and TRBJ1-2; D is perhaps TRBD1 (5 bases). The V gene lost 6 bases and the J gene lost 2 bases, with 19 bases spanning the gap. The CDR3 runs 16 residues. CDR1 is MNHNY and CDR2 is SVGAGI in the germline V gene (reference sequence). The CDR3 DNA reads as TGTGCCAGCAGCCCGGGACTGATAAGGTTAAACTATGGCTACACCTTC. This sequence encodes CASSPGLIRLNYGYTF.

This clone was recorded only once. The chain has TRBV11-2 and TRBJ2-3; a possible D gene is TRBD2 (5 bases). CDR1 and CDR2 from the germline V gene are SGHAT and FQNNGV. The CDR3 totals 15 residues. V lost 5 bases, J lost 2 bases, and 14 bases lay in between. The CDR3 coding sequence is TGTGCCAGCAGCCAGAGAGATCGGGACACAGATACGCAGTATTTT. Protein: CASSQRDRDTDTQYF.

The chain is built from TRBV2 and TRBJ2-7, with D maybe TRBD2 (5 bases). This CDR3 spans 14 amino acids. The V end was cut by 3 bases, the J end by 7 bases, with 16 bases between. Germline lookup yields CDR1 SNHLY and CDR2 FYNNEI. CDR3: CASSDRGNFEEQYF. The CDR3 region has the DNA TGTGCCAGCAGTGATCGGGGAAACTTCGAGGAGCAGTACTTC. Supplemented by reference TRBV2 and TRBJ2-7, the full variable domain reads EPEVTQTPSHQVTQMGQEVILRCVPISNHLYFYWYRQILGQKVEFLVSFYNNEISEKSEIFDDQFSVERPDGSNFTLKIRSTKLEDSAMYFCASSDRGNFEEQYFGPGTRLTVT.

The chain recombines TRBV10-3 with TRBJ1-1, with 7 positions matching TRBD1. Germline V gene data show CDR1 as ENHRY and CDR2 as SYGVKD. The CDR3 contains 14 residues. V lost 6 bases to trimming and J lost 0 bases; unmatched junction nucleotides: 4. The CDR3 DNA follows: TGTGCCATCAGGGGGGACAGTTTGAACACTGAAGCTTTCTTT. Its protein is CAIRGDSLNTEAFF.

V usage is TRBV13 and J usage is TRBJ2-1, with TRBD2 matching over 14 bases. From germline, CDR1 is PRHDT and CDR2 FYEKMQ (reference sequence). V lost 5 bases and J lost 8; bases outside the gene matches: 8. The CDR3 contains 16 residues. The CDR3 spells CASSTRLAGGLYEQFF. The CDR3 DNA sequence: TGTGCCAGCAGCACAAGACTAGCGGGAGGGCTTTATGAGCAGTTCTTC.

This sequence joins TRBV5-1 and TRBJ2-1, with 10 bases that match TRBD2. This CDR3 region has 15 residues. The germline gives CDR1 SGHRS, CDR2 YFSETQ. After removal of 2 bases from V and 10 bases from J, the junction contained 9 bases not matched to a gene. CDR3 protein: CASSFGLAGVDEQFF. In DNA form, the CDR3 reads TGCGCCAGCAGCTTTGGGCTAGCGGGAGTTGACGAGCAGTTCTTC.

This clone was counted a single time. The chain has TRBV28 and TRBJ2-5, with D possibly being TRBD2 (5 bases). V shed 1 base and J shed 0 bases, with 6 bases lying between them. The CDR3 runs 14 residues. Germline assignment: CDR1 MDHEN and CDR2 SYDVKM. As DNA, the CDR3 is TGTGCCAGCAGTTTATTGGACTACCAAGAGACCCAGTACTTC. It yields the protein CASSLLDYQETQYF.

V gene TRBV4-2 combines with J gene TRBJ1-5, with 7 bases aligning to TRBD1. Looked up from germline, CDR1 is LGHNA and CDR2 is YNFKEQ. This CDR3 region has 16 residues. V was clipped by 1 base and J by 2 bases; unmatched bases: 5. CDR3: CASSQVDRVGNQPQHF. CDR3 sequence (DNA): TGTGCCAGCAGCCAAGTTGACAGGGTGGGCAATCAGCCCCAGCATTTT.

The V and J genes are TRBV27 and TRBJ2-2; maybe TRBD1 (5 bases). Germline V gives CDR1 MNHEY, CDR2 SMNVEV (reference sequence). CDR3 length equals 12 residues. V lost 6 bases to trimming and J lost 4 bases, with 6 bases between them. CDR3 bases: TGTGCCAGCAGCCAGGGCACCGGGGAGCTGTTTTTT. Its protein product is CASSQGTGELFF.

This sequence joins TRBV28 and TRBJ1-5, with D unclear. The CDR3 is 17 amino acids. Trimming stripped 6 bases from V and 4 bases from J, with 22 bases between. Germline V gene lookup returns CDR1 MDHEN and CDR2 SYDVKM. The CDR3 DNA sequence: TGTGCCAGCAGCCGATCGTGGTTAAAACAGACAAATCAGCCCCAGCATTTT. Residues: CASSRSWLKQTNQPQHF.